The 32 T cell receptor beta chains reported below all come from one sample, sequenced in a study of cytomegalovirus exposure and HLA in healthy donors (dated by TCRdb to 2017 to 2019). The library relied on the immunoSEQ multiplex PCR assay. The table was pulled from immuneACCESS by TCRdb, which kept in-frame rearrangements only. Such tables lose some clones; where checked, under half of the loss comes from unresolved V genes, and the rest has no known cause. This sample lists approximately 57,000 clones; approximately 93% were detected once. The ten largest clonotypes hold roughly 5.2% of the sample. The specimen sequenced was PBMCs. All receptors derive from a young woman in good health and CMV-seronegative.

The chain couples TRBV6-1 to TRBJ1-4; D call uncertain. The germline V gene has CDR1 MNHNS and CDR2 SASEGT. CDR3 length equals 14 residues. Between the trimmed V and J ends, which lost 7 bases and 1 base, there was a span of 10 bases. In nucleotides, the CDR3 is TGTGCCAGCACCACGAGTGGAACTAATGAAAAACTGTTTTTT. Its translation: CASTTSGTNEKLFF.

The chain is built from TRBV29-1 and TRBJ1-1; perhaps TRBD1 as D (5 bases). The CDR3 is 13 residues long. Trimming took off 4 bases at V and 0 bases at J, with 9 bases between the two ends. Germline V gene lookup returns CDR1 SQVTM and CDR2 ANQGSEA. In nucleotides, the CDR3 is TGCAGCGTTGGGGGGGGGATGAACACTGAAGCTTTCTTT. Its protein is CSVGGGMNTEAFF.

The chain uses TRBV29-1 and TRBJ2-1; weak D call: TRBD1 (5 bases). CDR1 is SQVTM and CDR2 is ANQGSEA in the germline V gene. Trimming removed 2 bases at V and 5 bases at J, with 13 bases between. The CDR3 runs to 14 residues. CDR3 sequence: CSVENLKGNNEQFF. The CDR3 coding sequence is TGCAGCGTTGAAAATTTAAAGGGGAACAATGAGCAGTTCTTC.

Only one count was recorded for this clone. V usage is TRBV18 and J usage is TRBJ2-7; D perhaps matches TRBD1 (6 bases). CDR3 length equals 14 residues. V lost 4 bases and J lost 0, with 10 bases in between. Germline CDR1 and CDR2: KGHSH and LQKENI. The CDR3 region is CASSRGQSSYEQYF. DNA for the CDR3: TGTGCCAGCTCACGCGGACAGAGCTCCTACGAGCAGTACTTC. Looking up the rest from reference TRBV18 and TRBJ2-7 gives the full variable domain: NAGVMQNPRHLVRRRGQEARLRCSPMKGHSHVYWYRQLPEEGLKFMVYLQKENIIDESGMPKERFSAEFPKEGPSILRIQQVVRGDSAAYFCASSRGQSSYEQYFGPGTRLTVT.

V gene TRBV28 combines with J gene TRBJ1-2, with D tentatively TRBD1 (5 bases). Trimming left V 7 bases short and J 4 bases short, with 16 bases between. Germline lookup yields CDR1 MDHEN and CDR2 SYDVKM. The length of the CDR3 is 14 residues. CDR3 sequence: CASTLSGIGYGYTF. DNA of the CDR3: TGTGCCAGCACCCTCTCAGGGATAGGCTATGGCTACACCTTC.

This clone was found once. The V call is TRBV5-6, the J call TRBJ2-1, with 8 bases identical to TRBD2. With V trimmed by 3 bases and J by 6 bases, 20 bases remained unmatched. The CDR3 is made up of 19 amino acids. Germline-derived CDR1 and CDR2 are SGHDT and YYEEEE. The CDR3 bases are TGTGCCAGCAGCTCACGATACCTCCGGGGGGGCCTGTTCCCCAATGAGCAGTTCTTC. It encodes CASSSRYLRGGLFPNEQFF.

The chain is built from TRBV7-6 and TRBJ1-2; TRBD1 is a possible D gene (5 bases). V was trimmed by 6 bases and J by 1 base, leaving 15 bases between them. This CDR3 spans 15 amino acids. Germline CDR1 reads SGHVS; CDR2 reads FNYEAQ. Here the CDR3 reads CASSLFADSNYGYTF. The CDR3 coding sequence is TGTGCCAGCAGTCTCTTTGCCGACAGTAACTATGGCTACACCTTC.

In this sample, this clone turned up once. The V call is TRBV20-1, the J call TRBJ2-1, with D hard to call. The CDR3 is 11 amino acids. CDR1 and CDR2 (germline): DFQATT, SNEGSKA (reference sequence). V dropped 5 bases and J dropped 8 bases, with 10 bases sitting between them. The CDR3 reads CSAAFRDEQFF. DNA of the CDR3: TGCAGTGCTGCCTTTCGGGATGAGCAGTTCTTC.

The chain uses TRBV5-1 and TRBJ2-3; D uncertain. Germline assignment: CDR1 SGHRS and CDR2 YFSETQ. CDR3 length: 15 residues. V lost 1 base and J lost 2, with 11 bases in between. The CDR3 is CASSLTPHLTDTQYF. The CDR3 DNA reads as TGCGCCAGCAGCTTGACACCCCACCTCACAGATACGCAGTATTTT.

The chain links TRBV5-1 to TRBJ2-3, with TRBD2 identical over 11 bases. Germline CDR1 SGHRS, CDR2 YFSETQ. The CDR3 consists of 15 residues. The junction had 4 bases not matched to a gene; V was cut back by 1 base and J by 6 bases. The CDR3 region has the DNA TGCGCCAGCAGCTTGCAACTAGCGGGGGAGGATACGCAGTATTTT. This encodes CASSLQLAGEDTQYF. Using reference TRBV5-1 and TRBJ2-3 for the parts outside the CDR3, the full variable domain is KAGVTQTPRYLIKTRGQQVTLSCSPISGHRSVSWYQQTPGQGLQFLFEYFSETQRNKGNFPGRFSGRQFSNSRSEMNVSTLELGDSALYLCASSLQLAGEDTQYFGPGTRLTVL.

This chain joins TRBV9 and TRBJ1-2, with 8 bases identical to TRBD1. Germline loops: CDR1 SGDLS, CDR2 YYNGEE. Trimming removed 3 bases from V and 4 bases from J; junction bases left unmatched: 5. This CDR3 has 14 amino acids. In DNA form, the CDR3 reads TGTGCCAGCAGCGGGACAGGGTACGGCTATGGCTACACCTTC. Its translation is CASSGTGYGYGYTF.

The V call is TRBV7-2, the J call TRBJ2-2; 9 nucleotides match TRBD1. The CDR3 runs 16 residues. CDR1 SGHTA and CDR2 FQGNSA come from the germline V gene. V lost 5 bases, J lost 4 bases, and 8 bases stayed unmatched. The CDR3 coding sequence is TGTGCCAGCAGCGAGGACAGGGGACGCATCACCGGGGAGCTGTTTTTT. Protein product: CASSEDRGRITGELFF.

The gene calls are TRBV6-5 and TRBJ1-3; tentative D call: TRBD1 (5 bases). The CDR3 has 15 amino acids. Trimming pared 0 bases from V and 4 bases from J, leaving 10 bases between. Germline V lookup: CDR1 MNHEY, CDR2 SVGAGI. The CDR3 DNA sequence: TGTGCCAGCAGTTACTCGATAGACAGAGGAAACACCATATATTTT. Amino acids: CASSYSIDRGNTIYF.

J is TRBJ2-5 and V is TRBV15; TRBD2 matches 10 bases. The CDR3 is 16 amino acids. V trimming: 0 bases; J trimming: 4 bases; junction bases outside the gene matches: 5. Per the germline V gene, CDR1 is LNHNV and CDR2 is YYDKDF (reference sequence). The CDR3 region has the DNA TGTGCCACCAGCAGAGAGATAGCGGGAGGATCAGAGACCCAGTACTTC. It encodes CATSREIAGGSETQYF.

V is TRBV30 and J is TRBJ1-1; D unclear. Germline V gene sequence: CDR1 GTSNPN, CDR2 SVGIG (reference sequence). The CDR3 totals 13 residues. With 5 bases removed from V and 3 bases from J, the gap between germline ends came to 13 bases. CDR3 nucleotides: TGTGCCTGGGGAAAAGGAGGCCACACTGAAGCTTTCTTT. Translation: CAWGKGGHTEAFF.

J is TRBJ2-5 and V is TRBV18, with D possibly being TRBD1 (6 bases). The V end was cut by 3 bases, the J end by 4 bases, with 15 bases between. Germline CDR1 reads KGHSH; CDR2 reads LQKENI. This CDR3 has 15 amino acids. This chain's CDR3 is CASSPSAGARETQYF. The CDR3 coding sequence is TGTGCCAGCTCACCCTCGGCAGGGGCCCGAGAGACCCAGTACTTC.

The chain carries TRBV20-1 and TRBJ2-1; tentative D call: TRBD2 (6 bases). V was clipped by 5 bases and J by 7 bases, with 9 bases between them. CDR1 and CDR2 from the germline V gene are DFQATT and SNEGSKA (reference sequence). The CDR3 consists of 11 residues. CDR3 sequence (DNA): TGCAGTGCTTTACTAGCTAATGAGCAGTTCTTC. Translation gives CSALLANEQFF.

The J gene is TRBJ2-3, the V gene TRBV6-4, with 7 bases matching TRBD1. Trimming took 0 bases from V and 1 from J; bases not matched to a gene: 4. The CDR3 runs to 16 residues. Looked up from germline, CDR1 is MRHNA and CDR2 is SNTAGT. For the CDR3, the DNA is TGTGCCAGCAGTGACTCGGACAGGACGGGCACAGATACGCAGTATTTT. As protein: CASSDSDRTGTDTQYF.

V and J are TRBV6-4 and TRBJ2-1; 9 bases fit TRBD1. The CDR3 sequence is 16 residues long. V trimming: 3 bases; J trimming: 7 bases; junction bases outside the gene matches: 10. Germline V gene sequence: CDR1 MRHNA, CDR2 SNTAGT. CDR3 loop: CASSENPGTGRNEQFF. Here the CDR3 DNA reads TGTGCCAGCAGTGAGAATCCGGGGACAGGGCGGAATGAGCAGTTCTTC.

CDR3 nucleotide sequence: TGTGCCAGCAGTTTATCAGAGGACATCGCCGCCTACGAGCAGTACTTC. It yields the protein CASSLSEDIAAYEQYF. The V and J genes are TRBV27 and TRBJ2-7; possible D gene TRBD1, 5 bases. The CDR3 totals 16 residues. Per germline, CDR1 MNHEY and CDR2 SMNVEV (reference sequence). V lost 0 bases to trimming and J lost 2 bases, with 14 bases between them.

V usage is TRBV6-5 and J usage is TRBJ2-7; 9 bases are shared with TRBD1. Trimming took 0 bases from V and 6 from J; bases not matched to a gene: 9. CDR1 is MNHEY, CDR2 SVGAGI, per germline. This CDR3 spans 16 amino acids. In DNA form, the CDR3 reads TGTGCCAGCAGTTACTCGACAGGGGGACCTTTCGGCGAGCAGTACTTC. This codes for CASSYSTGGPFGEQYF.

The chain uses TRBV15 and TRBJ2-1; 13 nucleotides match TRBD2. This CDR3 spans 18 amino acids. The germline CDR1 and CDR2 sequences are LNHNV and YYDKDF (reference sequence). V was pared by 0 bases and J by 4 bases, with 6 bases of the junction left unmatched. The CDR3 loop reads CATSRETGTSGVYNEQFF. CDR3 in DNA: TGTGCCACCAGCAGAGAAACAGGGACTAGCGGGGTTTACAATGAGCAGTTCTTC.

This chain joins TRBV27 and TRBJ1-2, with D unresolved. This CDR3 is built from 13 residues. Trimming stripped 5 bases from V and 2 bases from J, with 9 bases between. CDR1 MNHEY and CDR2 SMNVEV come from the germline V gene (reference sequence). CDR3 region: CASSLGSNYGYTF. The CDR3 DNA sequence: TGTGCCAGCAGTCTCGGGTCCAACTATGGCTACACCTTC.

J is TRBJ2-1 and V is TRBV5-6; TRBD2 matches at 16 bases. The CDR3 has 19 amino acids. The V segment lost 1 base and the J segment 3 bases; nucleotides outside the gene matches: 7. The germline CDR1 and CDR2 sequences are SGHDT and YYEEEE. The DNA of the CDR3 is TGTGCCAGCAGCTTGTCCGGGACTAGCGGGAGGGCGCACTACAATGAGCAGTTCTTC. Its protein is CASSLSGTSGRAHYNEQFF.

The rearrangement joins TRBV6-1 to TRBJ2-6; a weak D match, TRBD1 (6 bases). CDR3 size: 14 residues. Per the germline V gene, CDR1 is MNHNS and CDR2 is SASEGT. The V end lost 8 bases, the J end lost 4 bases, and 12 bases lay between the germline ends. The CDR3 is CASSGQSGANVLTF. CDR3 DNA sequence: TGTGCCAGCTCCGGACAGTCCGGGGCCAACGTCCTGACTTTC.

This sequence joins TRBV28 and TRBJ2-7; D perhaps matches TRBD1 (5 bases). CDR1 is MDHEN and CDR2 is SYDVKM in the germline V gene. Trimming took 6 bases from V and 7 from J, leaving 22 bases between them. CDR3 length equals 15 residues. As DNA, the CDR3 is TGTGCCAGCAGCTCCAAACAGGCCAGATATAAAGAGCAGTACGTC. It specifies CASSSKQARYKEQYV.

This clone was seen more than once but under ten times. This rearrangement joins TRBV27 to TRBJ1-1; perhaps TRBD1 as D (6 bases). Germline loops: CDR1 MNHEY, CDR2 SMNVEV (reference sequence). The CDR3 length is 14 residues. V gave up 1 base and J gave up 3 bases, with 9 bases separating them. CDR3 bases: TGTGCCAGCAGTTTATGGGGGCTCGACACTGAAGCTTTCTTT. Translating it yields CASSLWGLDTEAFF.

The chain has TRBV25-1 and TRBJ2-3; D is unresolved. CDR3 length equals 11 residues. The germline V gene has CDR1 MGHDK and CDR2 SYGVNS. V was shortened by 1 base and J by 7 bases, with 3 bases between the two germline ends. The CDR3 loop is CASSEFYTQYF. CDR3 nucleotide sequence: TGTGCCAGCAGTGAATTCTATACGCAGTATTTT. Using reference TRBV25-1 and TRBJ2-3 for the parts outside the CDR3, the full variable domain is EADIYQTPRYLVIGTGKKITLECSQTMGHDKMYWYQQDPGMELHLIHYSYGVNSTEKGDLSSESTVSRIRTEHFPLTLESARPSHTSQYLCASSEFYTQYFGPGTRLTVL.

The chain recombines TRBV9 with TRBJ1-3, with unresolved D. Per germline, CDR1 SGDLS and CDR2 YYNGEE. The V end lost 2 bases, the J end lost 0 bases, and 6 bases lay between the germline ends. The CDR3 is 14 residues long. CDR3 DNA: TGTGCCAGCAGCGTGGCGGTCTCTGGAAACACCATATATTTT. As protein: CASSVAVSGNTIYF.

This clone was picked up one time. The chain uses TRBV19 and TRBJ2-5; 8 positions agree with TRBD1. Germline loops: CDR1 LNHDA, CDR2 SQIVND (reference sequence). The CDR3 loop spans 11 amino acids. Losses at the gene ends were 5 bases for V and 10 bases for J; bases not matched to a gene: 3. The CDR3 DNA sequence: TGTGCCAGTAGTCACGGGACAGGCCAGTACTTC. Protein: CASSHGTGQYF.

The chain combines TRBV9 with TRBJ1-2, with 7 positions matching TRBD1. Germline V gives CDR1 SGDLS, CDR2 YYNGEE. V shed 1 base and J 10 bases; nucleotides not matched to a gene: 16. The CDR3 has 16 amino acids. The CDR3 DNA follows: TGTGCCAGCAGCGTATCGTTCAGGGGGACTCCTTTAACCTACACCTTC. It specifies CASSVSFRGTPLTYTF.

The chain couples TRBV27 to TRBJ2-1; D is perhaps TRBD2 (6 bases). Germline-derived CDR1 and CDR2 are MNHEY and SMNVEV (reference sequence). V was cut by 5 bases and J by 7 bases, with 21 bases left in between. This CDR3 is 16 amino acids long. Written as DNA, the CDR3 is TGTGCCAGCAGTACCCGGGACTTCAATTTGGGTAATGAGCAGTTCTTC. Translation gives CASSTRDFNLGNEQFF.